The present T cell receptor beta chain was sequenced within a study of molecular identifiers for immune sequencing clone quantification. Study-level findings and limits: Detection of one spiked Jurkat cell's TCR RNA reportedly worked in around 1 million naive cells. The study found clones above 20 RNA copies held over 99% of effector molecules and under 1% in naive cells.

Preparation of the bulk TCR libraries relied on previously described methods and listed TCR primers. TCRdb independently ran MiXCR on the PCR reads; one entry per CDR3 protein. In the table there are hundreds of thousands of distinct CDR3 sequences, 20% to 25% of which are singletons. This clonotype turned up a few times. Its antigen is unidentified. Sample: naive CD8+ T cells from blood, with Jurkat cell RNA spiked in. Subset indicated: FACS-sorted CD8+CD4-CCR7+CD45RA+ naive T cells. The clonotype originates from a human donor in good health. Some libraries in this study had Jurkat cell RNA spiked in.

CDR3 sequence: CASSLAGWEASPSTDTQYF. Here the CDR3 DNA reads TGTGCCAGCAGCTTAGCAGGGTGGGAGGCCTCCCCTAGCACAGATACGCAGTATTTT. The chain links TRBV7-6 to TRBJ2-3, with D perhaps matching TRBD2 (6 bases). The CDR3 runs to 19 residues. With 0 bases removed from V and 0 bases from J, the gap between germline ends came to 19 bases. CDR1 is SGHVS, CDR2 FNYEAQ, per germline.